There are a few counts of the clone carrying this T cell receptor (beta chain). Antigen: not known. This sample was taken from a study of T-cell memory formation after mild COVID-19. Study information: TCR clusters largely stayed donor specific. Findings and caveats of the study: Contracting CD4+ clones were located mainly in CM and EM, and CD8+ clones in EMRA.

V was shortened by 1 base and J by 8 bases, with 17 bases between the two germline ends. This CDR3 has 15 residues. Germline V gene data show CDR1 as SGHAT and CDR2 as FQNNGV. From 5'RACE with constant-segment primers came TCR alpha and TCR beta cDNA libraries that carried sample barcodes and UMIs. One entry per CDR3 protein results from TCRdb running MiXCR on the 5' RACE reads. The table records 400,000 to 500,000 distinct CDR3 sequences, about 19% of them present only once. This chain connects TRBV11-2 to TRBJ1-2, with a possible D match to TRBD1 (6 bases). Sequencing was carried out using PBMCs or a T cell subset sorted from them (not recorded which). The TCR sequence derives from an adult woman who had mild COVID-19 (a few samples of this study predate the infection). Cell type and time point are not known. CDR3 in amino acids: CASSLGGHLVEGYTF. The CDR3 DNA sequence: TGTGCCAGCAGCTTAGGGGGACATCTGGTTGAGGGCTACACCTTC.